A single sample is the source of the 15 T cell receptor beta chains below, sequenced in a study of tumor and adjacent non-tumor tissue in lung cancer. No cell sorting was done before RNA was extracted from the tissue. The normal lung tissue was taken more than 3 cm from the tumor edge. Three rounds of nested PCR, following a modified ARM-PCR protocol, produced the TCRbeta library. Each CDR3 protein gets one entry after TCRdb re-called the multiplex PCR reads with MiXCR. The sample contains 90,000 to 110,000 distinct CDR3 sequences, under 65% of which appear only once. Sequencing was carried out using distant non-tumor lung tissue. Source of these receptors: a man aged 60 to 69 with non-small cell lung cancer.

The V call is TRBV20-1, the J call TRBJ2-5; D could derive from TRBD1 or TRBD2 (5 bases each). V lost 5 bases and J lost 2, with 12 bases in between. Looked up from germline, CDR1 is DFQATT and CDR2 is SNEGSKA (reference sequence). CDR3 size: 13 residues. CDR3 bases: TGCAGTGCTCCACGATGGGGGCAAGAGACCCAGTACTTC. This gives the protein CSAPRWGQETQYF.

The chain couples TRBV28 to TRBJ1-6; TRBD1 might be the D (5 bases). V lost 9 bases and J 8 bases, leaving 17 bases between the germline ends. Germline V lookup: CDR1 MDHEN, CDR2 SYDVKM. This CDR3 has 14 residues. The CDR3 protein is CASGLATDYSPLHF. CDR3 nucleotides: TGTGCCAGTGGTTTGGCGACAGACTATTCACCCCTCCACTTT.

A note on this clonotype: Given the absence of the conserved phenylalanine or tryptophan at the CDR3 end, a read error is likely. The V gene is TRBV6-5, the J gene TRBJ1-5; TRBD1 might be the D (6 bases). The CDR3 has 15 residues. Germline V gene sequence: CDR1 MNHEY, CDR2 SVGAGI. Trimming pared 9 bases from V and 3 bases from J, leaving 18 bases between. The CDR3 coding sequence is TGTGCCAGTAGACCTTCTGGGGGGCACAATCAGCCCCAGCATCTT. This translates into CASRPSGGHNQPQHL.

A word on this clonotype: It may be a read error: a sequence one base away is much more abundant. The chain links TRBV5-1 to TRBJ2-3, with 7 bases fitting TRBD2. The length of the CDR3 is 17 residues. Trimming took 4 bases from V and 1 from J; bases not matched to a gene: 12. The germline V gene encodes CDR1 SGHRS and CDR2 YFSETQ. In DNA form, the CDR3 reads TGCGCCAGCAGCCCGGGGACTAACAGTGCAGGCACAGATACGCAGTATTTT. Encoded protein: CASSPGTNSAGTDTQYF.

The chain combines TRBV5-1 with TRBJ1-4; 12 bases map to TRBD1. CDR1 is SGHRS, CDR2 YFSETQ, per germline. The V and J ends lost 4 bases and 4 bases, in that order; junction bases with no gene match: 14. The CDR3 is made up of 19 amino acids. CDR3 coding DNA: TGCGCCAGCAGCCCGACCGGGACAGGGGGCGCGGGGGGTAATGAAAAACTGTTTTTT. Its translation is CASSPTGTGGAGGNEKLFF.

As for this clonotype: This sequence may be a read error, since a much larger clone differs from it by one base. The chain couples TRBV25-1 to TRBJ2-1, with a weak D call TRBD2 (6 bases). Germline values: CDR1 MGHDK, CDR2 SYGVNS. V was clipped by 8 bases and J by 6 bases, with 11 bases between them. The CDR3 covers 12 residues. CDR3 loop: CASYMEGNEQFF. The CDR3 DNA follows: TGTGCCAGCTACATGGAGGGCAATGAGCAGTTCTTC.

Details on this clonotype: A read error may be the cause here, since a much bigger clone is one base away. This chain connects TRBV6-2 or TRBV6-3 to TRBJ2-7; 9 bases are a match to TRBD1. Trimming removed 7 bases from V and 6 bases from J; junction bases left unmatched: 13. Per the germline V gene, CDR1 is MNHEY and CDR2 is SVGEGT. There are 15 residues in the CDR3. In DNA, the CDR3 is TGTGCCAGCACTTCCTCGGGACAGGGTAGGCGCGAGCAGTACTTC. Its translation is CASTSSGQGRREQYF.

This clonotype appeared a few times. This sequence may be a read error, since a much larger clone differs from it by one base. V is TRBV13 and J is TRBJ2-1; D unresolved. V was pared by 0 bases and J by 4 bases, with 10 bases between. This CDR3 comprises 15 residues. Germline V lookup: CDR1 PRHDT, CDR2 FYEKMQ (reference sequence). The CDR3 DNA is TGTGCCAGCAGCTTAGGCCAGCATAGATACAATGAGCAGTTCTTC. This gives the protein CASSLGQHRYNEQFF. Full variable domain (outside the CDR3, taken from reference TRBV13 and TRBJ2-1): AAGVIQSPRHLIKEKRETATLKCYPIPRHDTVYWYQQGPGQDPQFLISFYEKMQSDKGSIPDRFSAQQFSDYHSELNMSSLELGDSALYFCASSLGQHRYNEQFFGPGTRLTVL.

This clonotype is medium-sized. V and J are TRBV6-5 and TRBJ1-1, with D unresolved. With 7 bases removed from V and 3 bases from J, the gap between germline ends came to 12 bases. Germline values: CDR1 MNHEY, CDR2 SVGAGI. This CDR3 has 13 amino acids. CDR3 DNA sequence: TGTGCCAGCAAGCGGCTTAGGGACACTGAAGCTTTCTTT. It codes for CASKRLRDTEAFF.

A few counts support this clonotype. V usage is TRBV6-2 or TRBV6-3 and J usage is TRBJ2-3, with D unresolved. V gave up 9 bases and J gave up 2 bases, with 18 bases separating them. The CDR3 runs to 15 residues. Per the germline V gene, CDR1 is MNHEY and CDR2 is SVGEGT. CDR3 residues: CASGGRHRATDTQYF. DNA for the CDR3: TGTGCCAGTGGTGGCCGTCACAGAGCCACAGATACGCAGTATTTT.

With regard to this clonotype: A single base separates this from a much larger clone, so it may be a read error. The chain is built from TRBV5-4 and TRBJ2-2; unclear D gene. Trimming stripped 5 bases from V and 2 bases from J, with 16 bases between. Germline V lookup: CDR1 SGHNT, CDR2 YYREEE (reference sequence). The CDR3 is 16 residues long. CDR3 nucleotides: TGTGCCAGCAGATGGGTCGATGGACGCAACACCGGGGAGCTGTTTTTT. Translated, it gives CASRWVDGRNTGELFF.

This clonotype was detected once. The junction and the germline gene differ at one end; a read error may be behind it. The chain carries TRBV12-3 or TRBV12-4 and TRBJ2-1; a possible D gene is TRBD1 (6 bases). The CDR3 extends over 15 amino acids. CDR3 amino acids: CAISRTTGPYNEQFF. DNA for the CDR3: TGTGCCATCAGTCGTACGACAGGTCCTTACAATGAGCAGTTCTTC.

This chain uses TRBV28 with TRBJ2-7; no clear D gene. CDR1 MDHEN and CDR2 SYDVKM come from the germline V gene. Trimming took off 8 bases at V and 12 bases at J, with 17 bases between the two ends. The CDR3 covers 11 residues. In DNA form, the CDR3 reads TGTGCCAGCCGCGGCCCGGAGAGCACGTACTTC. As protein: CASRGPESTYF.

Remarks on this clonotype: Because it lacks the conserved phenylalanine or tryptophan at the end, this CDR3 is likely a read error. This chain connects TRBV11-1 to TRBJ2-3; D is possibly TRBD2 (6 bases). The CDR3 is made up of 15 amino acids. Germline CDR1 reads SGHAT; CDR2 reads FQDESV (reference sequence). Written as DNA, the CDR3 is TGTGCCATCAGCTGGGACTTAACTAGCACAGATACGCAGTATCTT. It specifies CAISWDLTSTDTQYL.

CDR3 amino acids: CASSENRGQGSPLHF. The DNA of the CDR3 is TGTGCCAGCAGTGAAAACAGGGGGCAGGGATCACCCCTCCACTTT. The chain couples TRBV2 to TRBJ1-6, with 9 bases identical to TRBD1. The CDR3 is made up of 15 amino acids. Looked up from germline, CDR1 is SNHLY and CDR2 is FYNNEI. The ends lost 2 bases at V and 10 bases at J; junction bases unmatched: 6.